The rows below give T cell receptor beta chains drawn from one sample of a study of tissue T cells after allogeneic stem cell transplantation. The repertoire was sequenced with immunoSEQ multiplex PCR; TCRdb's copy has only in-frame clones and lacks some. The top ten clones hold around a quarter of a sample with fewer than 5,000 clones, approximately 70% of them seen once. The material was duodenal tissue, obtained at autopsy. These receptors all come from a female patient aged 18 to 55 with steroid-refractory graft-versus-host disease after an allogeneic stem cell transplant. Some T cells may be provided by the graft donor. Each CDR3 is given with its conserved first and last residue. A D gene is named only where the DNA matches it firmly. Some rows mark clone size as missing; the rest say once, few, many or name a class of expanded clone.

TRBD2,TRBJ2-1,TRBV10-1,NA,15,CASSERLAEYNEQFF,TGCGCCAGCAGTGAGAGGCTAGCGGAGTACAATGAGCAGTTCTTC
NA,TRBJ2-1,TRBV27,NA,13,CASSLAVYNEQFF,TGTGCCAGCAGTTTAGCGGTCTACAATGAGCAGTTCTTC
NA,TRBJ2-1,TRBV5-1,NA,12,CASSTGYNEQFF,TGCGCCAGCAGTACAGGGTACAATGAGCAGTTCTTC
NA,TRBJ1-4,TRBV9,NA,15,CASSVDGGTQEKLFF,TGTGCCAGCAGCGTAGATGGGGGGACGCAAGAAAAACTGTTTTTT
NA,TRBJ1-6,TRBV4-1,NA,17,CASSQAGFPRINSPLHF,TGCGCCAGCAGCCAAGCAGGATTCCCCCGCATTAATTCACCCCTCCACTTT
NA,TRBJ1-1,TRBV28,NA,11,CASSQTAEAFF,TGTGCCAGCAGCCAGACAGCTGAAGCTTTCTTT
NA,TRBJ2-2,TRBV2,NA,15,CASNLNPTGTGELFF,TGTGCCAGCAACCTGAACCCCACAGGGACCGGGGAGCTGTTTTTT
NA,TRBJ1-6,TRBV7-8,few,14,CASSLVRYNSPLHF,TGTGCCAGCAGCTTAGTACGGTATAATTCACCCCTCCACTTT
NA,TRBJ2-6,TRBV19,few,16,CASSRGLLSGANVLTF,TGTGCCAGTAGTAGGGGACTTCTCTCTGGGGCCAACGTCCTGACTTTC
NA,TRBJ2-2,TRBV28,NA,12,CASSLSRLELFF,TGTGCCAGCAGTTTGTCCAGGCTTGAGCTGTTTTTT
TRBD1,TRBJ1-1,TRBV7-9,NA,17,CASSLYRGGGMNTEAFF,TGTGCCAGCAGTCTCTACAGGGGGGGAGGGATGAACACTGAAGCTTTCTTT
NA,TRBJ2-5,TRBV4-2,once,15,CASSHPPTAQETQYF,TGTGCCAGCAGCCACCCGCCGACAGCCCAAGAGACCCAGTACTTC
NA,TRBJ2-5,TRBV29-1,once,12,CSVGRGPETQYF,TGCAGCGTTGGAAGGGGTCCAGAGACCCAGTACTTC
NA,TRBJ2-3,TRBV2,NA,11,CASSSLYTQYF,TGTGCCAGCAGTTCTCTCTATACGCAGTATTTT
TRBD1,TRBJ2-7,TRBV7-9,NA,15,CAIGGRTGGKYEQYF,TGTGCCATTGGAGGTAGGACAGGGGGAAAATACGAGCAGTACTTC
NA,TRBJ1-3,TRBV5-1,NA,15,CASSLAPGPGNTIYF,TGCGCCAGCAGCTTGGCCCCGGGGCCTGGAAACACCATATATTTT
TRBD2,TRBJ2-5,TRBV5-1,NA,16,CASSSPGLALQETQYF,TGCGCCAGCAGCTCGCCGGGACTAGCGCTCCAAGAGACCCAGTACTTC
TRBD2,TRBJ2-7,TRBV6-2/TRBV6-3,few,20,CASSYGLFVRAGGSSYEQYF,TGTGCCAGCAGTTACGGGCTTTTCGTCCGGGCGGGGGGGAGCTCCTACGAGCAGTACTTC
TRBD1,TRBJ2-1,TRBV5-1,NA,15,CASKDGTGGGDEQFF,TGCGCCAGCAAGGACGGGACAGGGGGTGGCGATGAGCAGTTCTTC
NA,TRBJ1-5,TRBV28,NA,11,CASTSNQPQHF,TGTGCCAGCACCTCTAATCAGCCCCAGCATTTT
NA,TRBJ1-4,TRBV6-2/TRBV6-3,NA,17,CASSYSGYRVLGEKLFF,TGTGCCAGCAGTTACTCGGGATACAGGGTTTTGGGTGAAAAACTGTTTTTT
NA,TRBJ2-3,TRBV27,NA,13,CASSLSRTDTQYF,TGTGCCAGCAGTTTATCTCGCACAGATACGCAGTATTTT
NA,TRBJ1-1,TRBV6-5,NA,13,CASEGEGVTEAFF,TGTGCCAGTGAGGGTGAAGGGGTCACTGAAGCTTTCTTT
TRBD1,TRBJ2-5,TRBV25-1,few,14,CASSNRDRQETQYF,TGTGCCAGCAGTAACCGGGACAGACAAGAGACCCAGTACTTC
NA,TRBJ1-4,TRBV28,NA,12,CASSPAVEKLFF,TGTGCCAGCAGTCCAGCGGTTGAAAAACTGTTTTTT
TRBD1,TRBJ2-1,TRBV27,NA,15,CASSLLGTGLSEQFF,TGTGCCAGCAGTTTACTGGGGACAGGGCTTAGTGAGCAGTTCTTC
TRBD1,TRBJ1-6,TRBV6-1,NA,17,CASSEVWIGGRNSPLHF,TGTGCCAGCAGTGAAGTATGGATAGGGGGCCGGAATTCACCCCTCCACTTT
NA,TRBJ2-7,TRBV6-2/TRBV6-3,few,11,CASSSTYEQYF,TGTGCCAGCAGCTCGACCTACGAGCAGTACTTC
TRBD2,TRBJ2-2,TRBV27,NA,18,CASSLALAGGPGAGELFF,TGTGCCAGCAGTTTGGCTCTCGCGGGGGGGCCGGGGGCCGGGGAGCTGTTTTTT
TRBD1,TRBJ1-2,TRBV19,NA,15,CASSLGQFTIYGYTF,TGTGCCAGTAGCCTGGGACAGTTTACGATCTATGGCTACACCTTC
TRBD1,TRBJ1-5,TRBV5-6,NA,17,CASSFSTGSRSNQPQHF,TGTGCCAGCAGCTTTTCGACAGGGTCTCGTAGCAATCAGCCCCAGCATTTT
NA,TRBJ2-7,TRBV7-2,once,12,CASSFIHGEQYF,TGTGCCAGCAGCTTCATCCACGGGGAGCAGTACTTC
NA,TRBJ2-1,TRBV7-6,few,14,CASSPRGVAYEQFF,TGTGCCAGCAGCCCTAGGGGGGTAGCATATGAGCAGTTCTTC
NA,TRBJ1-3,TRBV5-6,NA,15,CASSLQYNSGNTIYF,TGTGCCAGCAGCCTCCAATACAACTCTGGAAACACCATATATTTT
TRBD2,TRBJ2-1,TRBV15,once,15,CATSRSGSKYNEQFF,TGTGCCACCAGCAGGAGCGGGAGCAAATACAATGAGCAGTTCTTC
TRBD1,TRBJ1-2,TRBV4-1,few,15,CASSHPDRGKNGYTF,TGCGCCAGCAGCCACCCGGACAGGGGGAAAAACGGCTACACCTTC
NA,TRBJ1-4,TRBV7-8,few,15,CASSSSRAGRGRLFF,TGTGCCAGCAGCTCCTCCAGGGCTGGAAGGGGAAGACTGTTTTTT
NA,TRBJ1-6,TRBV7-2,NA,14,CASSLSSYNSPLHF,TGTGCCAGCAGCCTAAGCTCCTATAATTCACCCCTCCACTTT
NA,TRBJ2-2,TRBV5-1,NA,15,CASSLYRGQTGELFF,TGCGCCAGCAGCTTGTACCGGGGGCAGACCGGGGAGCTGTTTTTT
TRBD2,TRBJ2-1,TRBV9,NA,15,CASSPLAGGYNEQFF,TGTGCCAGCAGCCCATTAGCGGGGGGCTACAATGAGCAGTTCTTC
NA,TRBJ2-2,TRBV27,NA,15,CASSTRTGNTGELFF,TGTGCCAGCAGTACACGGACGGGGAACACCGGGGAGCTGTTTTTT
TRBD1,TRBJ1-1,TRBV4-1,NA,16,CASSLRYFDRDTEAFF,TGCGCCAGCAGCCTCCGTTACTTCGACAGGGACACTGAAGCTTTCTTT
TRBD2,TRBJ2-1,TRBV10-2,few,15,CASTHRGRALNEQFF,TGCGCCAGCACCCACCGCGGGAGGGCCCTCAATGAGCAGTTCTTC
TRBD1,TRBJ2-2,TRBV2,NA,13,CASRSRGTGELFF,TGTGCCAGCAGATCCAGGGGGACCGGGGAGCTGTTTTTT
NA,TRBJ2-2,TRBV27,NA,16,CASSLKWGLKIGELFF,TGTGCCAGCAGTTTAAAGTGGGGCCTGAAAATCGGGGAGCTGTTTTTT
TRBD2,TRBJ2-1,TRBV6-5,NA,15,CASSSPGLVINEQFF,TGTGCCAGCAGCTCCCCGGGACTAGTAATAAATGAGCAGTTCTTC
TRBD2,TRBJ2-3,TRBV5-4,NA,15,CASSLLAGGRDTQYF,TGTGCCAGCAGCTTACTAGCGGGAGGGAGAGATACGCAGTATTTT
TRBD1,TRBJ1-2,TRBV9,NA,11,CASSALTGRTF,TGTGCCAGCAGCGCCCTGACAGGGCGAACCTTC
NA,TRBJ2-1,TRBV9,NA,15,CASSADPGAYNEQFF,TGTGCCAGCAGCGCCGACCCGGGAGCGTACAATGAGCAGTTCTTC
NA,TRBJ1-1,TRBV5-1,medium-sized,13,CASSRGVITEAFF,TGCGCCAGCAGTCGGGGGGTTATCACTGAAGCTTTCTTT
NA,TRBJ1-2,TRBV2,NA,10,CASSFYGYTF,TGTGCCAGCAGTTTCTATGGCTACACCTTC
NA,TRBJ1-3,TRBV6-6,few,14,CASSLGAGGNTIYF,TGTGCCAGCAGTTTAGGGGCGGGAGGAAACACCATATATTTT